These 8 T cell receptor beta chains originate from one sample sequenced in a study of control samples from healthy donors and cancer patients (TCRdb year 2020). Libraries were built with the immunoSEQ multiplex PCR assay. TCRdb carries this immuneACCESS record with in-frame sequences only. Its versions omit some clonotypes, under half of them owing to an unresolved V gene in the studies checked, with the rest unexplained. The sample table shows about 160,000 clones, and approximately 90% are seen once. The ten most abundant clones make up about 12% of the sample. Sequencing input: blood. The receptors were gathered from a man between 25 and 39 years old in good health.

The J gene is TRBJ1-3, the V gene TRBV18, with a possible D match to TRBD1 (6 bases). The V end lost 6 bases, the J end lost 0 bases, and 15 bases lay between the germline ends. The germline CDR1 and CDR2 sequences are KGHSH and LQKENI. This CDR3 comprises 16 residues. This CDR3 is CASSASQGHSGNTIYF. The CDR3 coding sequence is TGTGCCAGCTCTGCCTCACAGGGACACTCTGGAAACACCATATATTTT.

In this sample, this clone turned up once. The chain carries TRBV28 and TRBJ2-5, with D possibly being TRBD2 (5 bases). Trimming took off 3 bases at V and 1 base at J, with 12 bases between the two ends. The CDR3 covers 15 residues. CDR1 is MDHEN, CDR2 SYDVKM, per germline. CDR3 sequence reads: CASSFSRVSQETQYF. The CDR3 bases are TGTGCCAGCAGTTTTTCGCGGGTGAGCCAAGAGACCCAGTACTTC. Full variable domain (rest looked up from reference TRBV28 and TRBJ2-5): DVKVTQSSRYLVKRTGEKVFLECVQDMDHENMFWYRQDPGLGLRLIYFSYDVKMKEKGDIPEGYSVSREKKERFSLILESASTNQTSMYLCASSFSRVSQETQYFGPGTRLLVL.

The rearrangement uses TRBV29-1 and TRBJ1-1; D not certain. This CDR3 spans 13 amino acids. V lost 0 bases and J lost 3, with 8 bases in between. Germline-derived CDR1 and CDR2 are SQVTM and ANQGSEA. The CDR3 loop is CSVEDLTYTEAFF. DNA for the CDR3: TGCAGCGTTGAAGATCTAACATACACTGAAGCTTTCTTT.

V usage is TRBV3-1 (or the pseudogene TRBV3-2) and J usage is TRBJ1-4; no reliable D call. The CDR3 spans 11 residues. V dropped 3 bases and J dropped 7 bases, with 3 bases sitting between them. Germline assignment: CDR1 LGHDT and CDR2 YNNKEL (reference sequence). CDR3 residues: CASSQSEKLFF. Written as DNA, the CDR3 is TGTGCCAGCAGCCAGAGTGAAAAACTGTTTTTT.

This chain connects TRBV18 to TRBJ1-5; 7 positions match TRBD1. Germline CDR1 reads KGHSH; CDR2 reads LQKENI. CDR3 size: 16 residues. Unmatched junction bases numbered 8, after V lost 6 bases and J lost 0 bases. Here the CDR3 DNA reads TGTGCCAGCTCTCAGGGGGGACCTAATAGCAATCAGCCCCAGCATTTT. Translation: CASSQGGPNSNQPQHF. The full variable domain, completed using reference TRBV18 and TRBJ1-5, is NAGVMQNPRHLVRRRGQEARLRCSPMKGHSHVYWYRQLPEEGLKFMVYLQKENIIDESGMPKERFSAEFPKEGPSILRIQQVVRGDSAAYFCASSQGGPNSNQPQHFGDGTRLSIL.

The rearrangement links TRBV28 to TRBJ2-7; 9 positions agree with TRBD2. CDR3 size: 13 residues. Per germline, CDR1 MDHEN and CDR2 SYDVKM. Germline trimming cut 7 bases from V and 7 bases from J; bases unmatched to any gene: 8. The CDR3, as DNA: TGTGCCAGCACTAGCGGGGTAATAGGAGAGCAGTACTTC. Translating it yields CASTSGVIGEQYF. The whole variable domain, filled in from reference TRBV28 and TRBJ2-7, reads DVKVTQSSRYLVKRTGEKVFLECVQDMDHENMFWYRQDPGLGLRLIYFSYDVKMKEKGDIPEGYSVSREKKERFSLILESASTNQTSMYLCASTSGVIGEQYFGPGTRLTVT.

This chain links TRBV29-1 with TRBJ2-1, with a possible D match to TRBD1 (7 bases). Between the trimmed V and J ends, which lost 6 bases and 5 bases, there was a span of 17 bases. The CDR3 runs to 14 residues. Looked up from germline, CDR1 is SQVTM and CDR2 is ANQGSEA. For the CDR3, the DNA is TGCAGCGTGACAGGGACTCCAGCTAACAATGAGCAGTTCTTC. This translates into CSVTGTPANNEQFF.

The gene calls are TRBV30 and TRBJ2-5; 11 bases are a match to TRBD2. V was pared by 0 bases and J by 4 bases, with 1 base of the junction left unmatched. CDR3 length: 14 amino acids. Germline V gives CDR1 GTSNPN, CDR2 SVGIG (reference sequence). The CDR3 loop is CAWSVGLAGETQYF. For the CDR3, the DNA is TGTGCCTGGAGTGTCGGACTAGCGGGAGAGACCCAGTACTTC.